In its sample, the clone carrying this T cell receptor beta chain was seen many times. Antigen: not known. The sample originates from a study of T-cell reconstitution after alpha-beta-depleted transplantation in children. Findings of the study overall: The origin of alpha-beta T cells about two months after transplant was reportedly several hundred expanded graft clones. T-cell counts and diversity at one year post-transplant came mainly from newly produced T cells. Some patients showed high day-60 TCRbeta diversity, which derived from surviving recipient T cells and thymic progenitors.

Library preparation (for TCRbeta) was performed with unique molecular identifiers. MiXCR, run by TCRdb on the PCR reads, gives a single entry per CDR3 protein. This table has around 94,000 distinct CDR3 sequences, roughly 6% appearing once. The CDR3 spans 13 residues. V shed 7 bases and J 5 bases; nucleotides not matched to a gene: 5. The germline gives CDR1 SGHTA, CDR2 FQGTGA. The source was PBMCs, mostly from graft donor cells, collected 60 days after TCRalphabeta/CD19-depleted stem cell transplant. The clonotype originates from a female patient between 2 and 15 years old who had a stem cell transplant for Fanconi anemia, so the T cells may come from the graft donor. The rearrangement links TRBV7-3 to TRBJ1-2; 9 bases are a match to TRBD1. CDR3 DNA: TGTGCCAGCAACCCAGGACAGGGGTATGGCTACACCTTC. Translating gives CASNPGQGYGYTF.